Included here is one T cell receptor beta chain sequence, with context. Its antigen is not known. The data were taken from a study of cytotoxic CD8 clonotypes in ibrutinib-treated CLL. At the level of the study: Partial response occurred in approximately 25 patients and complete response in 2; at median roughly 72 months, about 14 remained remitted and around 12 progressed.

Study results and caveats: Baseline levels of clonality went above those of age-matched healthy donors and moved with circulating CD8+ T-cell counts. Progressing and sustained-remission patients had different sampling times. Higher clonality was seen at ibrutinib response and a return toward baseline at progression.

Trimming removed 3 bases from V and 3 bases from J; junction bases left unmatched: 2. The CDR3 loop spans 15 amino acids. CDR1 and CDR2 (germline): KGHSH, LQKENI. TCRdb keeps only in-frame clones here, not all; method: immunoSEQ multiplex PCR. The sample has approximately 300,000 clones; roughly 80% are singletons. The chain has TRBV18 and TRBJ2-2; 9 bases map to TRBD1. The clonotype was recovered from a human donor with chronic lymphocytic leukemia. The material sequenced was PBMCs, taken before ibrutinib treatment. The CDR3 coding sequence is TGTGCCAGCTCACCGGGACAGGGAGACACCGGGGAGCTGTTTTTT. This translates into CASSPGQGDTGELFF.